Listed below are T cell receptor beta chains from one sample, sequenced in a study of neurological immune-mediated disorders. One entry per CDR3 protein, called by TCRdb with MiXCR from the 5' RACE reads. The table lists around 56,000 distinct CDR3 sequences, around 24% of them singletons, with 3.5% to 5.5% in the top ten. Sequences were obtained from PBMCs. The receptors stem from a man aged 60 to 75 with HTLV-1-associated myelopathy (HAM/TSP). Each CDR3 is given with its conserved first and last residue. Fields, in order: clone size, D gene, V gene, J gene, CDR3 protein, CDR3 DNA. The D gene is left open where the match is weak. The size of a clone is reported for some rows only, either as once, few or many, or as a class for expanded clones.

clone_size: once; d_call: -; v_call: TRBV5-1; j_call: TRBJ2-7; cdr3_aa: CASSLGSRDGSYEQYF; cdr3_nt: TGCGCCAGCAGCTTGGGTAGTAGGGATGGATCCTACGAGCAGTACTTC
clone_size: many; d_call: -; v_call: TRBV2; j_call: TRBJ2-1; cdr3_aa: CASSGLTSSYNEQFF; cdr3_nt: TGTGCCAGCAGTGGACTTACGAGCTCCTACAATGAGCAGTTCTTC
clone_size: -; d_call: -; v_call: TRBV19; j_call: TRBJ2-3; cdr3_aa: CASGIQGAGDTQYF; cdr3_nt: TGTGCCAGTGGGATTCAAGGGGCGGGAGATACGCAGTATTTT
clone_size: -; d_call: -; v_call: TRBV7-2; j_call: TRBJ2-3; cdr3_aa: CASSRDPVTDTQYF; cdr3_nt: TGTGCCAGCAGTAGGGACCCCGTCACAGATACGCAGTATTTT
clone_size: -; d_call: -; v_call: TRBV2; j_call: TRBJ1-1; cdr3_aa: CASSDGGPEAFF; cdr3_nt: TGTGCCAGCAGTGATGGGGGTCCTGAAGCTTTCTTT
clone_size: many; d_call: TRBD2; v_call: TRBV6-5; j_call: TRBJ2-7; cdr3_aa: CASSYSTGGNYEQYF; cdr3_nt: TGTGCCAGCAGTTACTCGACGGGGGGAAATTACGAGCAGTACTTC
clone_size: -; d_call: TRBD2; v_call: TRBV9; j_call: TRBJ2-2; cdr3_aa: CASSVDVAGDTGELFF; cdr3_nt: TGTGCCAGCAGCGTAGATGTAGCGGGGGACACCGGGGAGCTGTTTTTT
clone_size: many; d_call: TRBD2; v_call: TRBV4-2; j_call: TRBJ2-7; cdr3_aa: CASSQFSGTSSYEQYF; cdr3_nt: TGTGCCAGCAGCCAGTTTAGCGGGACGAGCTCCTACGAGCAGTACTTC
clone_size: many; d_call: TRBD1; v_call: TRBV7-6; j_call: TRBJ1-5; cdr3_aa: CASSFRDRGSNQPQHF; cdr3_nt: TGTGCCAGCAGCTTCCGGGACAGGGGCAGCAATCAGCCCCAGCATTTT
clone_size: many; d_call: -; v_call: TRBV5-5; j_call: TRBJ2-1; cdr3_aa: CASSLGGGGLGYNEQFF; cdr3_nt: TGTGCCAGCAGCTTGGGGGGAGGGGGGCTCGGCTACAATGAGCAGTTCTTC
clone_size: many; d_call: TRBD2; v_call: TRBV11-2; j_call: TRBJ2-7; cdr3_aa: CASSLGSSGVYEQYF; cdr3_nt: TGTGCCAGCAGCTTAGGTTCTAGCGGGGTCTACGAGCAGTACTTC
clone_size: -; d_call: TRBD2; v_call: TRBV7-9; j_call: TRBJ2-7; cdr3_aa: CASSFTSGRPSYEQYF; cdr3_nt: TGTGCCAGCAGCTTCACCAGCGGGAGGCCCTCCTACGAGCAGTACTTC
clone_size: many; d_call: TRBD1; v_call: TRBV29-1; j_call: TRBJ1-2; cdr3_aa: CSVEDSTGTGGLVNYGYTF; cdr3_nt: TGCAGCGTTGAAGACTCAACCGGGACAGGGGGCCTTGTTAACTATGGCTACACCTTC
clone_size: many; d_call: -; v_call: TRBV5-1; j_call: TRBJ1-3; cdr3_aa: CASSLDGGSSGNTIYF; cdr3_nt: TGCGCCAGCAGCTTGGATGGGGGGAGCTCTGGAAACACCATATATTTT
clone_size: many; d_call: -; v_call: TRBV20-1; j_call: TRBJ2-4; cdr3_aa: CSARDTQALAKNIQYF; cdr3_nt: TGCAGTGCTAGGGATACTCAAGCGTTAGCCAAAAACATTCAGTACTTC
clone_size: many; d_call: -; v_call: TRBV5-1; j_call: TRBJ2-5; cdr3_aa: CASSLSSDTNQETQYF; cdr3_nt: TGCGCCAGCAGCTTGTCTTCGGACACAAACCAAGAGACCCAGTACTTC
clone_size: many; d_call: -; v_call: TRBV10-3; j_call: TRBJ1-5; cdr3_aa: CAINSIQGQPQHF; cdr3_nt: TGTGCCATCAACTCCATACAGGGACAGCCCCAGCATTTT
clone_size: many; d_call: -; v_call: TRBV4-1; j_call: TRBJ1-1; cdr3_aa: CASSSGGNTEAFF; cdr3_nt: TGCGCCAGCAGCTCCGGGGGCAACACTGAAGCTTTCTTT
clone_size: -; d_call: -; v_call: TRBV21-1; j_call: TRBJ2-7; cdr3_aa: CASSKGHPYEQYF; cdr3_nt: TGTGCCAGCAGCAAAGGGCACCCCTACGAGCAGTACTTC
clone_size: many; d_call: TRBD1; v_call: TRBV20-1; j_call: TRBJ1-5; cdr3_aa: CSGKGQGAQPQHF; cdr3_nt: TGCAGTGGAAAAGGGCAGGGGGCTCAGCCCCAGCATTTT
clone_size: many; d_call: -; v_call: TRBV4-1; j_call: TRBJ2-3; cdr3_aa: CASSQAAYRENTQYF; cdr3_nt: TGCGCCAGCAGCCAAGCCGCTTACAGGGAAAATACGCAGTATTTT
clone_size: -; d_call: -; v_call: TRBV20-1; j_call: TRBJ2-3; cdr3_aa: CSARVGSGADTQYF; cdr3_nt: TGCAGTGCTAGGGTCGGTAGCGGCGCAGATACGCAGTATTTT
clone_size: many; d_call: TRBD2; v_call: TRBV20-1; j_call: TRBJ2-3; cdr3_aa: CSAEDFLRGTTDTQYF; cdr3_nt: TGCAGTGCTGAGGATTTTTTGCGGGGGACCACAGATACGCAGTATTTT
clone_size: many; d_call: -; v_call: TRBV20-1; j_call: TRBJ2-1; cdr3_aa: CSATSRRRSSYNEQFF; cdr3_nt: TGCAGTGCTACCTCCCGGCGGAGAAGCTCCTACAATGAGCAGTTCTTC
clone_size: few; d_call: -; v_call: TRBV18; j_call: TRBJ1-1; cdr3_aa: CATSQGNTEAFF; cdr3_nt: TGTGCCACTTCACAGGGGAACACTGAAGCTTTCTTT
clone_size: many; d_call: -; v_call: TRBV5-1; j_call: TRBJ2-1; cdr3_aa: CASSLGGAGSINEQFF; cdr3_nt: TGCGCCAGCAGCTTGGGCGGTGCGGGATCGATCAATGAGCAGTTCTTC
clone_size: many; d_call: -; v_call: TRBV20-1; j_call: TRBJ2-4; cdr3_aa: CSAMVPGGDIQYF; cdr3_nt: TGCAGTGCCATGGTGCCAGGGGGGGACATTCAGTACTTC
clone_size: few; d_call: -; v_call: TRBV6-5; j_call: TRBJ1-5; cdr3_aa: CASSPGLSADHSNQPQHF; cdr3_nt: TGTGCCAGCAGTCCGGGACTATCCGCGGATCATAGCAATCAGCCCCAGCATTTT